The entry below gives a single T cell receptor beta chain sequence along with its context. The clone's antigen remains unknown. No base qualities exist here, and no much larger clone lies one base off it. The data stem from a study of vaccination and CD4 T cells after COVID-19 (dated by TCRdb to about 2022). General notes on the study: The convalescent cohort comprised six males and four females, including two Hispanic individuals, seven Caucasians, two Asians and one multiracial person. Participants received two doses of either the Pfizer-BioNTech BNT162b2 vaccine (n=8) or the Moderna mRNA-1273 vaccine (n=2). Post-COVID blood samples from convalescent patients were collected a median of approximately 93 days after diagnosis, with a range of about 30 to 170 days. Post-vaccine blood samples were obtained a median of approximately 74 days after the second vaccine dose, with a range of roughly 14 to 241 days. Culture stimuli were overlapping spike peptide pools from SARS-CoV-2 and from the common cold coronaviruses HCoV-NL63, HCoV-OC43 and HCoV-229E. Control cultures used a CEFX viral epitope pool as positive control, an HIV-1 Nef peptide pool as negative control, or no peptide. In ten to eleven COVID-19 convalescent patients and a few infection-naive healthy vaccine recipients, the spike-specific CD4+ TCR repertoire before mRNA vaccination was compared with the repertoire after mRNA vaccination. In an earlier paper using these donors, memory CD4+ T cell crossreactivity between SARS-CoV-2 and common cold coronavirus spike proteins was assessed at the TCR clonotype level.

On the study overall, not on this receptor specifically: Relatively few convalescent patients were included in the study, and early timepoints after natural infection were not analyzed. The median number of SARS-CoV-2-reactive clonotypes rose from about 19 after infection to approximately 41 after vaccination, but the change was not significant. In convalescent patients, nearly all vaccine-specific clones (304 of 307) were found to be mono-reactive for SARS-CoV-2 spike rather than cross-reactive with common cold coronaviruses. In convalescent patients, a median approximately 86% of post-vaccine SARS-CoV-2-reactive clones were detected only after vaccination, suggesting vaccine-specific priming.

The receptor library was made with PCR. DNA from cultured CD4+ T cells was subjected to TCR sequencing with the Oncomine TCR Beta short-read assay at the Johns Hopkins FTIC core. Genomic DNA was extracted from the cultured CD4+ T cells with the QIAamp micro DNA kit. Oncomine TCR Beta libraries from cultured CD4+ T cells were pooled using unique dual indexes and sequenced on an Illumina iSeq 100. The original pipeline was this. Non-productive sequences were removed, and CDR3s that did not start with C, did not end with F or W, or were shorter than 7 amino acids were discarded. The MANAFEST web application was used to identify antigen-specific clonotypes by comparing peptide-stimulated wells against reference wells and other culture wells. To be called positive, a clone needed an FDR below 0.05, an odds ratio above 5, and a productive frequency above 0.1% in at least two of three replicate wells. Cross-reactive clonotypes were defined as significantly expanded in both SARS-CoV-2 spike wells and at least one common cold coronavirus spike condition. Levenshtein distances (stringdist) and unrooted phylogenetic trees (ape) in R version 3.6.1 were used to assess CDR3 homology. Using fastp trimming at Q25 and MiXCR clonotype assembly, TCRdb reanalyzed the public sequencing data and kept in-frame beta chains. Duplicate CDR3 protein sequences are folded into a single record with the most common DNA and genes. TCRdb assigned the V and J calls; the authors' analysis was not used. The sample table records 2,000 to 2,500 distinct CDR3 sequences; about 40% of these occur just once. Of the sample, around 79% falls within the top ten clones.

The meaning of the sample's treatment or condition label: approximately nine-day PBMC culture with coronavirus spike peptide pools or control peptides (ViraFEST assay). CD4+ T cells from unexposed donors were collected before the COVID-19 pandemic (2011-2018). The ViraFEST assay, used in the study, expanded antigen-specific T cells with peptide pools and then identified the expanded clonotypes through TCR sequencing. Each well held some 2 million PBMCs cultured in IMDM containing roughly 5% human AB serum and 9 to 10 IU/ml IL-2, with about 10 ug/ml peptide pools added. On days 3 and 7, half of the culture medium was replaced with fresh IL-2-containing medium. Once the cells had been in culture for ten to eleven days, the EasySep CD4+ T cell isolation kit was used to isolate CD4+ T cells by negative selection. As cell number allowed, CD4+ T cells from unexposed donors were tested for reactivity to SARS-CoV-2 S and N and to four common cold coronavirus spike pools. PBMCs were separated from whole blood using Ficoll-Paque Plus gradient centrifugation and then either used fresh or cryopreserved at -140C. Each culture condition was generally run in triplicate wells. The leukapheresis product for the unexposed donors was obtained through commercial purchase.

Clipping removes 4 bases from V and 4 bases from J, with 10 as the unmatched junction base count. From the germline V gene (reference sequence), CDR1 is MNHEY and CDR2 is SMNVEV. From the cysteine up to the phenylalanine, the CDR3 has a length of 17 residues. The read is trimmed to its CDR3 DNA, 51 bases read in frame from base 1. The clonotype was recovered from a human donor in good health. The receptor chain draws on TRBV27 and TRBJ2-6; 7 bases in the junction line up with TRBD1. Sequenced sample: CD4+ T cells from blood, cultured in vitro. Read as DNA, the sequence is TGTGCCAGCAGTTACCGAACGACAGGGACCGGGGCCAACGTCCTGACTTTC. Translation gives CASSYRTTGTGANVLTF.